This TCR beta chain is drawn from a study of T cell repertoires in cytomegalovirus infection. Study background: CMV infection together with matching HLA type was indicated by public TCR beta signatures.

This clonotype was counted ten times or more. Its antigen is currently unknown. TCRdb reprocessed the reads via MiXCR and lists one record per CDR3 protein. The sample lists some 900,000 distinct CDR3 sequences, around a third seen once, with 9.5% to 15% in the top ten. V was pared by 0 bases and J by 0 bases, with 6 bases between. This CDR3 has 16 amino acids. Germline V gene lookup returns CDR1 MNHEY and CDR2 SVGAGI. Sequencing was performed on cultured CD8+ T cells from PBMCs, taken from culture after CMV antigen stimulation. This TCR derives from a human donor in good health (CMV status not recorded). Some clones in this sample may be carry-over from other donors' samples. The chain combines TRBV6-5 with TRBJ2-6; D gene unclear. The CDR3 region is CASSYSKGSGANVLTF. The CDR3 nucleotides are TGTGCCAGCAGTTACTCCAAAGGCTCTGGGGCCAACGTCCTGACTTTC.